One TCR beta chain is described in this entry. Antigen unknown. The DNA is omitted, as the CDR3 cannot be located on it reliably, and the CDR3 follows TCRdb's listing. The CDR3 totals 14 residues, both ends included. The data are from a study of T-cell memory formation after mild COVID-19. Study results and limitations: Contracting clones from day 15 to 85 showed balanced CD4/CD8; later expanders favored CD4+. CD4+ contracting clones lay mainly in CM and EM, CD8+ ones in EMRA.

Each CDR3 protein gets one entry after TCRdb re-called the 5' RACE reads with MiXCR. There are about 270,000 distinct CDR3 sequences in the sample; 16% occur only once, and around a fifth lies in the top ten. The source of this sequence is a young man who had mild COVID-19 (a few samples of this study predate the infection). Cell type and time point are not known. The V and J genes are TRBV12-3 or TRBV12-4 and TRBJ2-2. Sequencing input: PBMCs or a T cell subset sorted from them (not recorded which). The chain's CDR3 is CASSFRFTGELFFF.